The 19 T cell receptor beta chains below were found in one sample sequenced in a study of CD8+ T cells in alopecia areata. Regarding treatment: oral pan-JAK inhibitor, 5-10 mg twice daily. Following extraction, RNA underwent reverse transcription to cDNA, which served as the sequencing template. Some clones are missing from TCRdb's copy, which holds only in-frame ones; the method was immunoSEQ multiplex PCR. The table records about 180,000 clones, about half of them present only once. Material: CD8+ T cells sorted from blood, obtained around week 54, from a patient treated with tofacitinib. The receptors come from a human donor with alopecia areata.

This clone was seen at least ten times. This chain joins TRBV6-1 and TRBJ2-7; 11 positions agree with TRBD2. The germline V gene has CDR1 MNHNS and CDR2 SASEGT. The CDR3 covers 14 residues. J was trimmed by 2 bases and V by 3 bases; bases with no gene match: 0. CDR3 residues: CASSDSGGAYEQYF. The CDR3, as DNA: TGTGCCAGCAGTGATAGCGGGGGGGCCTACGAGCAGTACTTC.

About this clone: Sequence at one end of the junction differs from germline and may be a read error. Other DNA sequences in the same sample also yield this CDR3. This sequence joins TRBV4-1 and TRBJ2-1; TRBD2 aligns across 11 bases. The CDR3 runs 16 residues. CDR1 is MGHRA, CDR2 YSYEKL, per germline. The DNA for the CDR3 is TGTGCCAGCAGCCAAGATAGCGGGGGGGCACACAATGAGCAGTTCTTC. Translating it yields CASSQDSGGAHNEQFF.

The chain joins TRBV5-1 to TRBJ2-7, with no clear D. From germline, CDR1 is SGHRS and CDR2 YFSETQ. The CDR3 sequence is 15 residues long. V lost 1 base and J 0 bases, leaving 11 bases between the germline ends. The CDR3 protein is CASSLNSVASYEQYF. The CDR3 DNA reads TGCGCCAGCAGCTTGAACTCGGTCGCCTCCTACGAGCAGTACTTC.

This clone was counted only a few times. J is TRBJ1-1 and V is TRBV7-9; no definite D call. The CDR3 extends over 12 amino acids. Trimming removed 6 bases at V and 3 bases at J, with 8 bases between. Per the germline V gene, CDR1 is SEHNR and CDR2 is FQNEAQ (reference sequence). CDR3 amino acids: CASSRGDTEAFF. CDR3 nucleotide sequence: TGTGCCAGCAGTCGGGGAGACACTGAAGCTTTCTTT.

The chain combines TRBV19 with TRBJ2-5; D is ambiguous. The CDR3 runs 10 residues. Germline V lookup: CDR1 LNHDA, CDR2 SQIVND (reference sequence). Trimming removed 7 bases from V and 5 bases from J, with 5 bases in between. The CDR3 is CASKGETQYF. CDR3 DNA: TGTGCCAGTAAGGGTGAGACCCAGTACTTC.

There are a few counts of this clone. This chain links TRBV10-3 with TRBJ2-7, with TRBD2 as a possible D gene (5 bases). The CDR3 is made up of 11 amino acids. The V gene lost 10 bases and the J gene lost 6 bases, with 13 bases spanning the gap. CDR1 and CDR2 (germline): ENHRY, SYGVKD. The CDR3 reads CATGTGPEQYF. CDR3 nucleotides: TGTGCCACGGGAACGGGCCCCGAGCAGTACTTC.

This chain connects TRBV13 to TRBJ1-4; D remains unclear. The V and J ends lost 4 bases and 5 bases respectively, with 2 bases between them. From germline, CDR1 is PRHDT and CDR2 FYEKMQ (reference sequence). The CDR3 spans 11 residues. CDR3 region: CASSSNEKLFF. DNA of the CDR3: TGTGCCAGCAGCTCAAATGAAAAACTGTTTTTT.

This chain joins TRBV29-1 and TRBJ2-1; TRBD1 matches 10 bases. Trimming removed 3 bases from V and 7 bases from J; junction bases left unmatched: 6. There are 14 residues in the CDR3. The germline gives CDR1 SQVTM, CDR2 ANQGSEA. CDR3 sequence reads: CSVEGTGDWNEQFF. CDR3 nucleotide sequence: TGCAGCGTTGAGGGGACAGGGGATTGGAATGAGCAGTTCTTC.

This clone was found a few times. The rearrangement links TRBV2 to TRBJ2-2, with no clear D. CDR3 size: 15 residues. Between the trimmed V and J ends, which lost 7 bases and 0 bases, there was a span of 12 bases. CDR1 and CDR2 from the germline V gene are SNHLY and FYNNEI. The CDR3 nucleotides are TGTGCCAGCATATTAGGAGTGACGAACACCGGGGAGCTGTTTTTT. Encoded protein: CASILGVTNTGELFF.

As for this clone: The sample has other DNA sequences that encode this CDR3 too. The V gene is TRBV27, the J gene TRBJ2-7; 7 bases agree with TRBD1. The V gene's germline CDR1 is MNHEY and CDR2 SMNVEV (reference sequence). V lost 2 bases and J lost 4; bases outside the gene matches: 2. This CDR3 is built from 13 residues. The DNA of the CDR3 is TGTGCCAGCAGTTTAGGGACAGTGTACGAGCAGTACTTC. Its translation is CASSLGTVYEQYF.

J is TRBJ2-3 and V is TRBV9; a possible D gene is TRBD2 (6 bases). CDR1 is SGDLS and CDR2 is YYNGEE in the germline V gene. The CDR3 spans 14 residues. V was pared by 3 bases and J by 0 bases, with 8 bases between. The CDR3 spells CASSDSGSTDTQYF. CDR3 in DNA: TGTGCCAGCAGCGATAGCGGTAGCACAGATACGCAGTATTTT. The full variable domain, its missing parts supplied by reference TRBV9 and TRBJ2-3, is DSGVTQTPKHLITATGQRVTLRCSPRSGDLSVYWYQQSLDQGLQFLIQYYNGEERAKGNILERFSAQQFPDLHSELNLSSLELGDSALYFCASSDSGSTDTQYFGPGTRLTVL.

The chain uses TRBV5-1 and TRBJ2-7; D is unclear. The V and J ends lost 5 bases and 2 bases respectively, with 11 bases between them. The CDR3 has 13 amino acids. Germline-derived CDR1 and CDR2 are SGHRS and YFSETQ. The CDR3 DNA is TGCGCCAGCAGTTACAACAGCGCCTACGAGCAGTACTTC. Translating it yields CASSYNSAYEQYF.

The rearrangement links TRBV13 to TRBJ2-3; D tentatively reads TRBD1 or TRBD2 (5 bases each). Looked up from germline, CDR1 is PRHDT and CDR2 is FYEKMQ (reference sequence). Trimming removed 5 bases from V and 6 bases from J, with 9 bases in between. This CDR3 contains 12 residues. CDR3 coding DNA: TGTGCCAGCAGCGCGTGGGGGGATACGCAGTATTTT. It is translated as CASSAWGDTQYF.

The chain links TRBV5-4 to TRBJ2-3, with D possibly TRBD1 on 6 matching bases. The V gene's germline CDR1 is SGHNT and CDR2 YYREEE (reference sequence). Trimming took off 3 bases at V and 4 bases at J, with 9 bases between the two ends. The CDR3 extends over 13 amino acids. As DNA, the CDR3 is TGTGCCAGCAGCTCGAACAGGGCAGATACGCAGTATTTT. Translation gives CASSSNRADTQYF.

V gene TRBV6-5 combines with J gene TRBJ2-6, with D uncertain. The germline V gene encodes CDR1 MNHEY and CDR2 SVGAGI. Trimming removed 3 bases at V and 4 bases at J, with 4 bases between. The CDR3 totals 13 residues. The CDR3 region is CASSYGGANVLTF. The CDR3, as DNA: TGTGCCAGCAGTTATGGAGGGGCCAACGTCCTGACTTTC.

This clone appeared a few times. The genes are TRBV7-3 and TRBJ1-1; maybe TRBD1 (6 bases). The CDR3 covers 14 residues. The V gene lost 6 bases and the J gene lost 1 base, with 12 bases spanning the gap. Germline V gene lookup returns CDR1 SGHTA and CDR2 FQGTGA. The chain's CDR3 is CASSPVGGNTEAFF. The CDR3 DNA is TGTGCCAGCAGTCCGGTAGGGGGGAACACTGAAGCTTTCTTT.

The gene calls are TRBV6-5 and TRBJ1-5; D is undetermined. The CDR3 spans 14 residues. V was clipped by 6 bases and J by 2 bases, with 11 bases between them. Per germline, CDR1 MNHEY and CDR2 SVGAGI. The CDR3 spells CASSRTTGNQPQHF. As DNA, the CDR3 is TGTGCCAGCAGCCGGACGACGGGCAATCAGCCCCAGCATTTT.

This clone showed up just a few times. The chain employs TRBV10-3 and TRBJ1-1; D remains ambiguous. V dropped 4 bases and J dropped 4 bases, with 4 bases sitting between them. Per the germline V gene, CDR1 is ENHRY and CDR2 is SYGVKD. This CDR3 spans 11 amino acids. The CDR3, as DNA: TGTGCCATCAGTGCTAGCACTGAAGCTTTCTTT. Translation: CAISASTEAFF.

This clone was recorded a few times. The chain couples TRBV5-6 to TRBJ2-1, with 9 positions matching TRBD1. The CDR3 contains 16 residues. Germline-derived CDR1 and CDR2 are SGHDT and YYEEEE. The ends lost 4 bases at V and 7 bases at J; junction bases unmatched: 12. The CDR3: CASSPILQGARNEQFF. CDR3 bases: TGTGCCAGCAGCCCCATCCTACAGGGGGCCAGGAATGAGCAGTTCTTC.